The 28 T cell receptor beta chains reported below all come from one sample, sequenced in a study of tumor and adjacent non-tumor tissue in lung cancer. The library came from three nested PCR rounds adapted from ARM-PCR protocols. One entry per CDR3 protein, called by TCRdb with MiXCR from the multiplex PCR reads. The sample carries fewer than 85,000 distinct CDR3 sequences, 60% to 80% recorded once. RNA was extracted from bulk tissue without any cell sorting. The material sequenced was lung tumor tissue. Receptor source: a woman between 45 and 60 years old with non-small cell lung cancer.

Worth noting for this clonotype: Sequence at one end of the junction differs from germline and may be a read error. V and J are TRBV6-1 and TRBJ2-1; tentative D call: TRBD2 (7 bases). This CDR3 has 15 amino acids. Germline CDR1 is MNHNS and CDR2 is SASEGT. DNA for the CDR3: TGTGCCAGCAGTTCTCTAGGGGGAGGGTACAATAAGCAGTTCTTC. Its protein product is CASSSLGGGYNKQFF.

The sample holds many counts of this clonotype. The chain's CDR3 is CASSDFTGISYNEQFF. The CDR3 DNA reads TGTGCCAGCAGCGACTTCACAGGGATCTCCTACAATGAGCAGTTCTTC. V and J are TRBV7-8 and TRBJ2-1, with a possible D match to TRBD1 (6 bases). V shed 5 bases and J shed 0 bases, with 14 bases lying between them. Per germline, CDR1 SGHVS and CDR2 FQNEAQ. The CDR3 sequence is 16 residues long.

V gene TRBV11-2 combines with J gene TRBJ2-5; D is perhaps TRBD2 (6 bases). Trimming shortened V by 3 bases and J by 1 base, and 21 bases separated the two germline ends. CDR1 is SGHAT, CDR2 FQNNGV, per germline. The CDR3 totals 18 residues. CDR3: CASSFLRDSSLLQETQYF. In DNA form, the CDR3 reads TGTGCCAGCAGCTTCCTACGGGACTCGAGCCTACTCCAAGAGACCCAGTACTTC.

As to this clonotype: An end of the junction does not agree with germline; a read error may underlie this. The gene calls are TRBV12-3 or TRBV12-4 and TRBJ2-5; D is perhaps TRBD2 (5 bases). This CDR3 is built from 13 residues. The chain's CDR3 is CGSGLEGSETQYF. CDR3 nucleotide sequence: TGTGGCAGCGGTTTAGAGGGAAGCGAGACCCAGTACTTC.

On this clonotype: The junction shows a germline mismatch at one end, possibly a read error. The chain joins TRBV28 to TRBJ2-1, with 8 bases lining up with TRBD2. The germline CDR1 and CDR2 sequences are MDHEN and SYDVKM. This CDR3 is built from 16 residues. CDR3 bases: TGTGCCACCAAGAGCGGAGCGGGAGTTCCCTACAATGAGCAGCTCTTC. It specifies CATKSGAGVPYNEQLF.

Remarks on this clonotype: A junction end diverges from the germline sequence, so it may reflect a read error. The chain recombines TRBV12-3 or TRBV12-4 with TRBJ2-3; TRBD1 agrees at 12 bases. This CDR3 region has 17 residues. The CDR3 DNA follows: TGTGCCAGCAGTTTAGCGCTCGGGACAGGGGGCACAAATACACAGTATTTT. It specifies CASSLALGTGGTNTQYF.

As for this clonotype: This likely comes from a read error, as the CDR3 has no conserved phenylalanine or tryptophan at its end. This chain uses TRBV28 with TRBJ1-2; D might be TRBD1 (5 bases). Germline V gene data show CDR1 as MDHEN and CDR2 as SYDVKM. The CDR3 spans 16 residues. The germline V and J ends were trimmed by 5 bases and 2 bases, with 18 bases remaining between them. CDR3 nucleotides: TGTGCCAGCAGTGGGGGGGGGACCAGCGGAAACTATGGCTACACCTTA. Protein: CASSGGGTSGNYGYTL.

About this clonotype itself: A much larger clone differs by one base, so this may be a read error. The CDR3 does not close with the conserved phenylalanine or tryptophan, likely indicating a read error. This sequence joins TRBV29-1 and TRBJ2-1, with TRBD2 matching over 11 bases. CDR1 SQVTM and CDR2 ANQGSEA come from the germline V gene. The CDR3 is 14 residues long. J was trimmed by 8 bases and V by 3 bases; bases with no gene match: 6. In DNA form, the CDR3 reads TGCAGCGTTGAGGAATTAGCGGGAGGGTATGAGCAGTTCCTC. Residues: CSVEELAGGYEQFL.

The J gene is TRBJ2-1, the V gene TRBV9; D call uncertain. V dropped 0 bases and J dropped 5 bases, with 6 bases sitting between them. CDR1 is SGDLS, CDR2 YYNGEE, per germline. The CDR3 totals 13 residues. The CDR3 loop reads CASSVGNHNEQFF. CDR3 in DNA: TGTGCCAGCAGCGTAGGGAACCACAATGAGCAGTTCTTC.

As regards this clonotype: The junction and the germline gene differ at one end; a read error may be behind it. The V gene is TRBV6-6, the J gene TRBJ2-5, with 14 bases fitting TRBD2. Germline V CDR1 and CDR2: MNHNY, SVGAGI (reference sequence). This CDR3 has 17 residues. The DNA for the CDR3 is TGTGCCAGCAGTAAGCATGGACTAGCGGGAGGTATAGAGACTCAGTACTTC. Protein product: CASSKHGLAGGIETQYF.

To note about this clonotype: At one end, the junction sequence differs from germline, possibly due to a read error. This chain joins TRBV4-1 and TRBJ2-6; D not certain. The germline V gene has CDR1 MGHRA and CDR2 YSYEKL. CDR3 size: 15 residues. CDR3 residues: CASSQEGSGANVLSF. CDR3 nucleotide sequence: TGCGCCAGCAGCCAAGAAGGGTCTGGTGCCAACGTCCTGTCTTTC.

By sample fraction, this clonotype is medium-sized. The chain employs TRBV6-5 and TRBJ2-7, with D maybe TRBD1 (6 bases). V lost 7 bases and J 4 bases, leaving 17 bases between the germline ends. CDR3 length: 14 residues. Germline values: CDR1 MNHEY, CDR2 SVGAGI. DNA of the CDR3: TGTGCCAGCACTCCCGGACAGAGAAGTTACGAGCAGTACTTC. Protein sequence: CASTPGQRSYEQYF.

Regarding this clonotype: The junction departs from germline at one end; a sequencing error may be responsible. The rearrangement joins TRBV6-1 to TRBJ2-1, with D perhaps matching TRBD2 (6 bases). CDR3 length: 13 residues. Germline assignment: CDR1 MNHNS and CDR2 SASEGT. CDR3 protein: CASPGDWGNKQFF. Written as DNA, the CDR3 is TGTGCCAGCCCTGGGGACTGGGGGAATAAGCAATTCTTC.

Notes on this clonotype: An end of the junction does not agree with germline; a read error may underlie this. The rearrangement joins TRBV12-3 or TRBV12-4 to TRBJ1-5, with TRBD1 identical over 8 bases. This CDR3 has 14 amino acids. CDR3 loop: CASRGQEGNQSQHF. The CDR3 DNA sequence: TGTGCCAGCAGGGGACAGGAGGGCAATCAGTCCCAGCATTTT.

Details on this clonotype: This could be a read error, since a much larger clone is one nucleotide away. The J gene is TRBJ1-1, the V gene TRBV7-9; 7 positions agree with TRBD1. Germline V gene sequence: CDR1 SEHNR, CDR2 FQNEAQ (reference sequence). This CDR3 has 15 amino acids. The CDR3 loop reads CASGLLVRGTSEAFF. For the CDR3, the DNA is TGTGCCAGCGGCTTATTAGTCAGGGGGACCTCCGAAGCTTTCTTT.

In regard to this clonotype: A junction end diverges from the germline sequence, so it may reflect a read error. The CDR3 loop reads CACSVWGRAWGSYNEQFF. For the CDR3, the DNA is TGTGCCTGCAGTGTCTGGGGGAGGGCGTGGGGCTCCTACAATGAGCAGTTCTTC. V gene TRBV12-3 or TRBV12-4 combines with J gene TRBJ2-1, with TRBD2 identical over 7 bases. The CDR3 has 18 residues.

Points on this clonotype: Germline is not matched at one junction end, which may reflect a read error. The chain combines TRBV11-1 with TRBJ2-7, with unresolved D. Germline V gives CDR1 SGHAT, CDR2 FQDESV (reference sequence). The CDR3 spans 13 residues. In nucleotides, the CDR3 is TGTGTCAGCACCTTTGTGCAGGCCTACGAGCAGTACTTC. This translates into CVSTFVQAYEQYF.

CDR3 sequence: CSLLQGAYTQYF. CDR3 DNA: TGCAGCCTATTGCAAGGGGCATATACGCAGTATTTT. The chain uses TRBV20-1 and TRBJ2-3, with a weak D call TRBD1 (5 bases). From germline, CDR1 is DFQATT and CDR2 SNEGSKA (reference sequence). The CDR3 is 12 residues long.

This chain uses TRBV11-1 with TRBJ2-7; D uncertain. Germline V lookup: CDR1 SGHAT, CDR2 FQDESV (reference sequence). The CDR3 runs to 13 residues. Trimming removed 2 bases from V and 6 bases from J, with 11 bases in between. This CDR3 is CASSLLFVPEQYF. For the CDR3, the DNA is TGTGCCAGCAGCTTACTATTTGTGCCCGAGCAGTACTTC. Filled out from reference TRBV11-1 and TRBJ2-7, the complete variable domain reads EAEVAQSPRYKITEKSQAVAFWCDPISGHATLYWYRQILGQGPELLVQFQDESVVDDSQLPKDRFSAERLKGVDSTLKIQPAELGDSAMYLCASSLLFVPEQYFGPGTRLTVT.

The J gene is TRBJ1-4, the V gene TRBV29-1; D gene unclear. Germline CDR1 is SQVTM and CDR2 is ANQGSEA. This CDR3 spans 11 amino acids. Trimming cost V 6 bases and J 7 bases, with 9 bases left between them. In nucleotides, the CDR3 is TGCAGCGTCGATGAATGTGAAAAACTGTTTTTT. Its protein is CSVDECEKLFF. The variable domain in full, with the rest retrieved from reference TRBV29-1 and TRBJ1-4, is SAVISQKPSRDICQRGTSLTIQCQVDSQVTMMFWYRQQPGQSLTLIATANQGSEATYESGFVIDKFPISRPNLTFSTLTVSNMSPEDSSIYLCSVDECEKLFFGSGTQLSVL.

The chain combines TRBV4-1 with TRBJ2-2; D possibly corresponds to TRBD2 (6 bases). The CDR3 is made up of 15 amino acids. Germline values: CDR1 MGHRA, CDR2 YSYEKL. The V gene lost 3 bases and the J gene lost 10 bases, with 18 bases spanning the gap. The CDR3, as DNA: TGCGCCAGCAGCCACCTGATTAGCGGATATCTGGAGCTGTTTTTT. Translating gives CASSHLISGYLELFF.

Notes on this clonotype: Possible read error: a much larger clone is one base away. V is TRBV6-1 and J is TRBJ2-7, with 10 bases that match TRBD1. The CDR3 covers 16 residues. Germline CDR1 MNHNS, CDR2 SASEGT. The CDR3 is CDSSGQGGHDGGEQYF. The CDR3 DNA reads as TGTGACAGCAGTGGACAGGGGGGACACGACGGGGGCGAGCAGTACTTC.

This sequence joins TRBV2 and TRBJ2-4, with no clear D. V lost 2 bases, J lost 0 bases, and 14 bases lay in between. The CDR3 spans 17 residues. The germline CDR1 and CDR2 sequences are SNHLY and FYNNEI. The chain's CDR3 is CASSERAVGIAKNIQYF. DNA of the CDR3: TGTGCCAGCAGTGAACGAGCTGTAGGAATAGCCAAAAACATTCAGTACTTC.

The chain joins TRBV29-1 to TRBJ2-3; TRBD2 matches at 7 bases. The germline V gene has CDR1 SQVTM and CDR2 ANQGSEA. The CDR3 has 15 amino acids. V lost 4 bases and J lost 4; bases outside the gene matches: 11. In DNA, the CDR3 is TGCAGCGTTGCCGTAGCGGGTGGTAGAGCAGATACGCAGTATTTT. Encoded protein: CSVAVAGGRADTQYF.

As concerns this clonotype: This is likely a read error, given that the CDR3 carries no conserved phenylalanine or tryptophan at its end. It is unclear where the CDR3 begins or ends on the DNA, so no DNA is shown, and the CDR3 is as TCRdb lists it. The rearrangement links TRBV6-6 to TRBJ2-3; the table assigns TRBD2, which was not confirmed against the DNA. CDR1 MNHNY and CDR2 SVGAGI come from the germline V gene (reference sequence). With termini counted, the CDR3 has 14 amino acids. CDR3: CGSTPGGHTDTQYL.

Worth noting for this clonotype: Just one base apart from a much larger clone, this may be a read error. The gene calls are TRBV20-1 and TRBJ2-3; a weak D match, TRBD2 (6 bases). The germline V gene encodes CDR1 DFQATT and CDR2 SNEGSKA (reference sequence). V shed 6 bases and J shed 2 bases, with 18 bases lying between them. The CDR3 extends over 15 amino acids. The CDR3 DNA sequence: TGCAGTGCACAGGACCCGGGGCGGGACACAGATACGCAGTATTTT. Amino acids: CSAQDPGRDTDTQYF.

For this clonotype: The junction and the germline gene differ at one end; a read error may be behind it. The chain is built from TRBV6-2 or TRBV6-3 and TRBJ2-1, with TRBD2 matching 7 bases. CDR3 length equals 15 residues. CDR1 MNHEY and CDR2 SVGEGT come from the germline V gene. The CDR3 sequence is CPSNRSRAGDNEQFF. Written as DNA, the CDR3 is TGTCCCAGCAATCGCTCCAGGGCGGGAGACAATGAGCAGTTCTTC.

This clonotype was recorded at least ten times. V is TRBV5-6 and J is TRBJ2-7; D remains unclear. The CDR3 sequence is 11 residues long. The V end lost 0 bases, the J end lost 10 bases, and 8 bases lay between the germline ends. Germline V gene sequence: CDR1 SGHDT, CDR2 YYEEEE. CDR3 bases: TGTGCCAGCAGCTTGGGAGGACCACAGTACTTC. Its protein is CASSLGGPQYF.